Listed below are T cell receptor beta chains from one sample, sequenced in a study of blood T cell repertoires in COVID-19. Clones were sequenced by immunoSEQ multiplex PCR, and TCRdb holds only the in-frame ones, with some missing. This table has approximately 100,000 clones, approximately 80% appearing once. The sequenced material came from peripheral blood. Every receptor here comes from a man aged 65 to 85 with acute or convalescent COVID-19. The CDR3 runs from the conserved cysteine through the conserved F or W. The D gene is left open where the match is weak. Clone sizes are given selectively: once, few, many, or a class where the clone is expanded.

j_call v_call d_call clone_size cdr3_nt cdr3_aa
TRBJ2-7 TRBV9 TRBD2 . TGTGCCAGCAGCGTGGGATGGGGACGGCGGGAGGGCACCTACGAGCAGTACTTC CASSVGWGRREGTYEQYF
TRBJ1-1 TRBV10-1 TRBD1 . TGCGCCAGCACGCCCGGGACAGGGGGCGCAATGAAGGTGAATGAAGCTTTCTTT CASTPGTGGAMKVNEAFF
TRBJ1-6 TRBV12-3/TRBV12-4 . . TGTGCCAGCAGACTAATTAATTCACCCCTCCACTTT CASRLINSPLHF
TRBJ2-1 TRBV19 TRBD2 . TGTGCCAGTAGAGCCGGACTAGCGGGAATATATTCAAACAATGAGCAGTTCTTC CASRAGLAGIYSNNEQFF
TRBJ2-5 TRBV5-5 . . TGTGCCAGCAGCTTGGCCCGGGAGACCCAGTACTTC CASSLARETQYF
TRBJ1-6 TRBV19 . . TGTGCCACCAAGTACGGGGGATCCTATAATTCACCCCTCCACTTT CATKYGGSYNSPLHF
TRBJ1-1 TRBV5-8 TRBD1 once TGTGCCAGCAGCGATCACAGGGGGGGGCTCATGAACACTGAAGCTTTCTTT CASSDHRGGLMNTEAFF
TRBJ2-7 TRBV6-1 . . TGTGCCAGCAGTGAAGCTCCCACAAGCTCCTACGAGCAGTACTTC CASSEAPTSSYEQYF
TRBJ1-1 TRBV4-1 . . TGCGCCAGCAGCCAAGATAGTGGCGGACAGATGAACACTGAAGCTTTCTTT CASSQDSGGQMNTEAFF
TRBJ1-2 TRBV24-1 . . TGTGCCACCAGTGAATATTACGGCTATGGCTACACCTTC CATSEYYGYGYTF
TRBJ2-2 TRBV14 TRBD2 few TGTGCCAGCAGCCAAGCGGGACTAGTCAGAACCGGGGAGCTGTTTTTT CASSQAGLVRTGELFF
TRBJ2-7 TRBV28 TRBD2 once TGTGCCAGCAGTCTCCCCGGACTAGCGGGAGGACTATACGAGCAGTACTTC CASSLPGLAGGLYEQYF
TRBJ1-5 TRBV5-1 TRBD1 . TGCGCCAGCAGCATCGGCGGGACAGGCGGCGGACAGCCCCAGCATTTT CASSIGGTGGGQPQHF
TRBJ2-3 TRBV30 . . TGTGCCTGGAGTTTTAGGAGAACTAGCACAGATACGCAGTATTTT CAWSFRRTSTDTQYF